This is a list of T cell receptor beta chains from one sample in a study of blood T cells in healthy people across ages. Using its own MiXCR run on the 5' RACE reads, TCRdb lists one record per CDR3 protein. There are about 1,500,000 distinct CDR3 sequences in the sample; about 30% occur only once, and 7.7% lies in the top ten. The sequenced sample was blood. These receptors were taken from a woman in her 30s in good health. Both conserved end residues are part of each CDR3. The D gene is left open where the match is weak. The size field is filled for only some rows; it gives once, few, many or a size class.

cdr3_length	clone_size	j_call	d_call	v_call	cdr3_aa	cdr3_nt
14	.	TRBJ2-7	TRBD2	TRBV6-1	CASHLTSGPYEQYF	TGTGCCAGCCACCTTACTAGCGGACCCTACGAGCAGTACTTC
15	few	TRBJ2-5	TRBD2	TRBV20-1	CSATTGLAGLKTQYF	TGCAGTGCTACTACGGGACTAGCGGGACTGAAGACCCAGTACTTC
17	.	TRBJ2-7	TRBD1	TRBV19	CASSMRTGGVRMYEQYF	TGTGCCAGTAGTATGCGGACAGGGGGCGTCCGAATGTACGAGCAGTACTTC
19	.	TRBJ2-5	.	TRBV4-3	CASSQDHGGPSGYQETQYF	TGCGCCAGCAGCCAAGATCATGGAGGGCCATCCGGGTACCAAGAGACCCAGTACTTC
16	.	TRBJ2-3	TRBD2	TRBV20-1	CSARALAGVLTDTQYF	TGCAGTGCTAGGGCGCTAGCGGGGGTCCTCACAGATACGCAGTATTTT
14	few	TRBJ1-5	.	TRBV12-3/TRBV12-4	CASRPGADYQPQHF	TGTGCCAGCAGACCGGGGGCAGATTATCAGCCCCAGCATTTT
18	.	TRBJ2-1	.	TRBV7-2	CASSLRGVDQRSSDEQFF	TGTGCCAGCAGCTTGAGGGGGGTCGATCAGCGATCTTCCGATGAGCAGTTCTTC
12	few	TRBJ2-5	.	TRBV6-6	CASSNMEGLGYF	TGTGCCAGCAGCAACATGGAGGGCCTGGGGTACTTC
18	few	TRBJ2-1	TRBD2	TRBV5-1	CASTGGTSGMSSYNEQFF	TGCGCCAGCACCGGAGGGACTAGCGGAATGAGCTCCTACAATGAGCAGTTCTTC
15	.	TRBJ2-1	.	TRBV4-3	CASSFTTEGPGEQFF	TGCGCCAGCAGCTTCACTACAGAAGGGCCGGGTGAGCAGTTCTTC
14	.	TRBJ1-2	.	TRBV20-1	CSAPGTPTNYGYTF	TGCAGTGCCCCAGGGACACCAACTAACTATGGCTACACCTTC
12	few	TRBJ2-3	.	TRBV7-9	CASSRERGAQYF	TGTGCCAGCAGCCGCGAAAGGGGAGCGCAGTATTTT
18	many	TRBJ1-4	.	TRBV20-1	CSAENPTDGRGTNEKLFF	TGCAGTGCAGAGAACCCCACCGACGGCCGGGGGACTAATGAAAAACTGTTTTTT
14	.	TRBJ2-1	TRBD1	TRBV7-2	CASRPGQGFHEQFF	TGTGCCAGCAGACCGGGACAGGGGTTCCATGAGCAGTTCTTC
15	few	TRBJ2-1	.	TRBV6-4	CASSAPVGFRNEQFF	TGTGCCAGTAGTGCTCCGGTGGGATTCAGGAATGAGCAGTTCTTC
16	.	TRBJ2-3	.	TRBV9	CASSVVSTRTTDTQYF	TGTGCCAGCAGCGTAGTAAGCACCAGGACCACAGATACGCAGTATTTT
12	many	TRBJ2-7	.	TRBV29-1	CSVSGSTYEQYF	TGCAGCGTTAGCGGGTCGACCTACGAGCAGTACTTC
17	few	TRBJ2-3	TRBD1	TRBV12-3/TRBV12-4	CASSSPQDREFRDTQYF	TGTGCCAGCAGCTCTCCCCAAGACAGGGAATTTAGAGATACGCAGTATTTT
14	.	TRBJ2-4	TRBD1	TRBV7-6	CARSQGTGTNIQYF	TGTGCCAGAAGCCAGGGGACAGGGACAAACATTCAGTACTTC
13	many	TRBJ2-5	.	TRBV5-1	CASSFGEAETQYF	TGCGCCAGCAGCTTCGGGGAAGCGGAGACCCAGTACTTC
13	.	TRBJ1-2	TRBD1	TRBV29-1	CSDGTGGGYGYTF	TGCAGCGACGGGACAGGGGGCGGCTATGGCTACACCTTC
14	.	TRBJ2-5	.	TRBV5-1	CASSQSKGEETQYF	TGCGCCAGCAGCCAATCCAAGGGGGAAGAGACCCAGTACTTC
13	few	TRBJ1-2	TRBD1	TRBV2	CASSGQGAEGYTF	TGTGCCAGCAGCGGCCAGGGGGCGGAAGGCTACACCTTC
15	few	TRBJ1-2	TRBD1	TRBV20-1	CSASPLQGALSGYTF	TGCAGTGCTAGCCCCCTACAGGGGGCGCTTAGTGGCTACACCTTC
15	few	TRBJ1-2	.	TRBV5-1	CASSLDGGLGYGYTF	TGCGCCAGCAGCTTGGACGGGGGGCTGGGCTATGGCTACACCTTC
12	few	TRBJ1-1	.	TRBV10-3	CAISGGEREAFF	TGTGCCATCAGTGGGGGGGAGCGGGAAGCTTTCTTT
15	few	TRBJ2-7	.	TRBV6-5	CASSYYGTAGYEQYF	TGTGCCAGCAGTTACTACGGGACGGCCGGCTACGAGCAGTACTTC
15	many	TRBJ2-1	TRBD2	TRBV20-1	CSARAGTSGYNEQFF	TGCAGTGCACGCGCCGGGACTAGCGGTTACAATGAGCAGTTCTTC
17	.	TRBJ2-1	.	TRBV20-1	CSASGRSAALSYNEQCF	TGCAGTGCTAGTGGTCGGTCGGCGGCCCTCTCCTACAATGAGCAGTGCTTC
13	.	TRBJ1-2	.	TRBV12-3/TRBV12-4	CASSWAGDYGYTF	TGTGCCAGCAGTTGGGCAGGGGACTATGGCTACACCTTC
13	once	TRBJ2-7	.	TRBV7-2	CASSLIPSYERYF	TGTGCCAGCAGCCTAATACCTTCTTACGAGCGGTACTTC
14	.	TRBJ1-5	.	TRBV30	CAWTLGAGTGPQHF	TGTGCCTGGACCCTGGGTGCCGGTACAGGACCCCAGCATTTT
13	.	TRBJ2-3	.	TRBV20-1	CSAPYSGRDTQYF	TGCAGTGCCCCCTATAGCGGCAGAGATACGCAGTATTTT
13	few	TRBJ1-1	.	TRBV29-1	CSVGGHLNTEAFF	TGCAGCGTTGGAGGACACTTGAACACTGAAGCTTTCTTT
16	.	TRBJ2-7	TRBD1	TRBV5-4	CASSFGGGTGTYEQYF	TGTGCCAGCAGCTTTGGGGGGGGGACAGGGACCTACGAGCAGTACTTC
13	.	TRBJ2-1	.	TRBV21-1	CASSKRGWNEQFF	TGTGCCAGCAGCAAAAGGGGGTGGAATGAGCAGTTCTTC
14	.	TRBJ2-7	TRBD1	TRBV20-1	CCTSRDRDVYEQYF	TGCTGTACTTCCCGGGACAGGGATGTCTACGAGCAGTACTTC
15	once	TRBJ2-3	TRBD2	TRBV20-1	CGARSRGTITDTQYF	TGCGGTGCTAGATCCAGAGGGACTATCACAGATACGCAGTATTTT
14	.	TRBJ2-5	.	TRBV24-1	CATSDSRGKETQYF	TGTGCCACCAGTGATTCTCGCGGGAAAGAGACCCAGTACTTC
16	.	TRBJ2-5	TRBD2	TRBV3-1	CASSSTSGGFQETQYF	TGTGCCAGCAGCTCTACTAGCGGGGGATTCCAAGAGACCCAGTACTTC
16	few	TRBJ2-7	TRBD1	TRBV18	CASSPLGTGAPYEQYF	TGTGCCAGCTCACCGCTCGGGACAGGGGCCCCCTACGAGCAGTACTTC
15	.	TRBJ2-5	.	TRBV6-2/TRBV6-3	CASSFYLAPRETQYF	TGTGCCAGCAGTTTCTATCTAGCTCCTCGGGAGACCCAGTACTTC
13	.	TRBJ2-1	.	TRBV7-2	CASSLLGPNEQFF	TGTGCCAGCAGCTTGTTAGGGCCCAATGAGCAGTTCTTC
15	.	TRBJ2-3	TRBD2	TRBV9	CASSSEGLSTDTQYF	TGTGCCAGCAGCTCTGAGGGACTAAGCACAGATACGCAGTATTTT
16	few	TRBJ2-1	.	TRBV9	CASSVVSSSFIDEQFF	TGTGCCAGCAGCGTAGTCTCCAGCTCATTCATTGATGAGCAGTTCTTC